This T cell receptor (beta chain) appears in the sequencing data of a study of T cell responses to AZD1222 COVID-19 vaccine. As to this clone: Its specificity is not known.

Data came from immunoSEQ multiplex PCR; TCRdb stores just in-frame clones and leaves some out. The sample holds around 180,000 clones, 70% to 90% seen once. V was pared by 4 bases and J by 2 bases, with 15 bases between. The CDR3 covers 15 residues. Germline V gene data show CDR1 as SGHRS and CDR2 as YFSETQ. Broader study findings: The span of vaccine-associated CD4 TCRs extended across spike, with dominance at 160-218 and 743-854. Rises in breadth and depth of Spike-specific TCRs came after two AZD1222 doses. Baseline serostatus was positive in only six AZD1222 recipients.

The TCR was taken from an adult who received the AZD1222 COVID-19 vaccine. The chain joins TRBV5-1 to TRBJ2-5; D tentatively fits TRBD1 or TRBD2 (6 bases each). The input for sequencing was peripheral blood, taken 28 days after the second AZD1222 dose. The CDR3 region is CASSAQGGLQETQYF. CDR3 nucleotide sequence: TGCGCCAGCAGCGCTCAAGGGGGGCTACAAGAGACCCAGTACTTC. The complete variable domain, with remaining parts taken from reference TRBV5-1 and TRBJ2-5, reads KAGVTQTPRYLIKTRGQQVTLSCSPISGHRSVSWYQQTPGQGLQFLFEYFSETQRNKGNFPGRFSGRQFSNSRSEMNVSTLELGDSALYLCASSAQGGLQETQYFGPGTRLLVL.